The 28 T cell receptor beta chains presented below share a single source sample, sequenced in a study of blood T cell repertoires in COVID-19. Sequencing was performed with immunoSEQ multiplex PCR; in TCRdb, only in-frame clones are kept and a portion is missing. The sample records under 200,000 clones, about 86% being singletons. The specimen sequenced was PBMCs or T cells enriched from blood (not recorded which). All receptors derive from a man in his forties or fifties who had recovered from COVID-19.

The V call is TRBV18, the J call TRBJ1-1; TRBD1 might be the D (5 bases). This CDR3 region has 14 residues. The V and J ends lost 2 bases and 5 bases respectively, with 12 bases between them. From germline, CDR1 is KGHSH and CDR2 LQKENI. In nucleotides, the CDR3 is TGTGCCAGCTCACCAATCGGGGGGGATACTGAAGCTTTCTTT. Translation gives CASSPIGGDTEAFF. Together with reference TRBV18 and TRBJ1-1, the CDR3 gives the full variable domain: NAGVMQNPRHLVRRRGQEARLRCSPMKGHSHVYWYRQLPEEGLKFMVYLQKENIIDESGMPKERFSAEFPKEGPSILRIQQVVRGDSAAYFCASSPIGGDTEAFFGQGTRLTVV.

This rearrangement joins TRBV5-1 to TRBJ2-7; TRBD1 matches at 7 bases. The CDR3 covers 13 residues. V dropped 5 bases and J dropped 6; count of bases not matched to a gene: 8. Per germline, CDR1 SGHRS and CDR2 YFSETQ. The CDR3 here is CASRATQGSEQYF. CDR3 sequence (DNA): TGCGCCAGCAGAGCGACACAGGGGAGCGAGCAGTACTTC.

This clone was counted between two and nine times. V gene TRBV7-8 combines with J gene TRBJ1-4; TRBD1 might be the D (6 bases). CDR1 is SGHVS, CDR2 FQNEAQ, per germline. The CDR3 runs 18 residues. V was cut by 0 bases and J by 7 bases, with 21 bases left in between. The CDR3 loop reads CASSLAWGQGSAGEKLFF. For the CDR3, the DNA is TGTGCCAGCAGCTTAGCGTGGGGTCAGGGGTCGGCGGGTGAAAAACTGTTTTTT.

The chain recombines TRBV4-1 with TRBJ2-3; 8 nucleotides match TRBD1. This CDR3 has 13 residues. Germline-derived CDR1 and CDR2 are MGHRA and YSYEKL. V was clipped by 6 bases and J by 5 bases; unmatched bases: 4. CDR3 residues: CASRHDRGDTQYF. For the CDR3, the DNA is TGCGCCAGCAGACATGACAGGGGAGATACGCAGTATTTT.

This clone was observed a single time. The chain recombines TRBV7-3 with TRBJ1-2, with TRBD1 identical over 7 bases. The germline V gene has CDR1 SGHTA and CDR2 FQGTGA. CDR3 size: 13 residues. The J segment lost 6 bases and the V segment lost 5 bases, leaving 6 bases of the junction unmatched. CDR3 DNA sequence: TGTGCCAGCAGCCCCCGACAGGGAGATGGCTACACCTTC. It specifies CASSPRQGDGYTF.

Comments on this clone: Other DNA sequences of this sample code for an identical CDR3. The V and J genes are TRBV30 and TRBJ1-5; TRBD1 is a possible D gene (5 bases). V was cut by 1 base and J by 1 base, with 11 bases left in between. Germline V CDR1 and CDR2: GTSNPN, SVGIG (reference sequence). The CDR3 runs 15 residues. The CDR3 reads CAWSAGELSNQPQHF. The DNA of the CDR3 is TGTGCCTGGAGTGCGGGGGAACTGAGCAATCAGCCCCAGCATTTT.

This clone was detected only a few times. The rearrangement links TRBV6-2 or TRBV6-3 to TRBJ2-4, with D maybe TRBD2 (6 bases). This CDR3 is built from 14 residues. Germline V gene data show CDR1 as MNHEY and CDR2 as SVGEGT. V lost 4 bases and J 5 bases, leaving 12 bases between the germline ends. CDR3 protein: CASSLEGVQNIQYF. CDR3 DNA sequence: TGTGCCAGCAGTTTGGAGGGTGTCCAAAACATTCAGTACTTC.

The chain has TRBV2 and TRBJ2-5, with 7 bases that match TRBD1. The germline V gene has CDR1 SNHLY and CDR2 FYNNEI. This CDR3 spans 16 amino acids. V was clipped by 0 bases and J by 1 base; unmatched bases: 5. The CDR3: CASSEAGTASQETQYF. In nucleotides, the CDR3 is TGTGCCAGCAGTGAAGCCGGGACAGCCTCCCAAGAGACCCAGTACTTC.

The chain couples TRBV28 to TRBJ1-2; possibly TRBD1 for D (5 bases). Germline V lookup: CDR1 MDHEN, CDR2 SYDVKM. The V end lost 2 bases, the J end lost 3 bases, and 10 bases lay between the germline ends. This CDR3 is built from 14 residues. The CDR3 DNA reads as TGTGCCAGCAGTTTAGGGGGGTTGGACTATGGCTACACCTTC. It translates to CASSLGGLDYGYTF.

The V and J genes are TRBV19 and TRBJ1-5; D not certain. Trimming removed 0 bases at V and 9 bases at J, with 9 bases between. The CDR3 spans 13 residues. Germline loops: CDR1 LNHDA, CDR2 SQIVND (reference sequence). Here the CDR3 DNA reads TGTGCCAGTAGTATAGAGAGAGATCGGCCCCAGCATTTT. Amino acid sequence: CASSIERDRPQHF.

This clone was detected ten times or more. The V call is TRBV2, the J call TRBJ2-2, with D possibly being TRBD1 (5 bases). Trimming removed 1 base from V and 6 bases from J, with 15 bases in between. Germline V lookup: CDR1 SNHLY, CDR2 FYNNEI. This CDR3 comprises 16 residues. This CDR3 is CASSEVAGRVPGELFF. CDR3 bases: TGTGCCAGCAGTGAAGTTGCAGGGCGAGTTCCCGGGGAGCTGTTTTTT.

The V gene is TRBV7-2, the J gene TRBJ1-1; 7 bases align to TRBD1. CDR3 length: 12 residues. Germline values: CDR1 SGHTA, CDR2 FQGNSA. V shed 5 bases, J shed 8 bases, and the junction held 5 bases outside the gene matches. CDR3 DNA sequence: TGTGCCAGCAGCCCGGACAGGATGGAAGCTTTCTTT. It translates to CASSPDRMEAFF.

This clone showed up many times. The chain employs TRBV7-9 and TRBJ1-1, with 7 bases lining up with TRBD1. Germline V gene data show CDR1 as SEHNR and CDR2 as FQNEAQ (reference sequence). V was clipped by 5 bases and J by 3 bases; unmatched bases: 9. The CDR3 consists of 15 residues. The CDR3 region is CASSQGTGADTEAFF. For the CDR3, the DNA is TGTGCCAGCAGCCAGGGTACAGGGGCGGACACTGAAGCTTTCTTT.

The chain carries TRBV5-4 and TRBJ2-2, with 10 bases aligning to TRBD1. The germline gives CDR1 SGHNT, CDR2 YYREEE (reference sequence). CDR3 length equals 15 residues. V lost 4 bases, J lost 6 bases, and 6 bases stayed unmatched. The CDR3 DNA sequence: TGTGCCAGCAGCATCGGACAGGGGGTCTCCGGGGAGCTGTTTTTT. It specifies CASSIGQGVSGELFF.

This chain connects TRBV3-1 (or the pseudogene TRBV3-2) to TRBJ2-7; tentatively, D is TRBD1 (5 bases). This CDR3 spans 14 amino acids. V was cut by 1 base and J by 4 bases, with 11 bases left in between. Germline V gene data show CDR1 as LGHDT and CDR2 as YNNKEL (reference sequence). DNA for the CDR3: TGTGCCAGCAGCCAAGGGGTATCAGGGTACGAGCAGTACTTC. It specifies CASSQGVSGYEQYF.

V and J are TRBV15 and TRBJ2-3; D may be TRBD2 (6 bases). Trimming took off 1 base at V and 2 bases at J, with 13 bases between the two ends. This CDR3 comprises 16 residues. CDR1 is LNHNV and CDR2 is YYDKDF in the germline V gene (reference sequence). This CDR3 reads CATSRGHGTLTDTQYF. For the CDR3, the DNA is TGTGCCACCAGCAGAGGGCACGGGACTCTCACAGATACGCAGTATTTT.

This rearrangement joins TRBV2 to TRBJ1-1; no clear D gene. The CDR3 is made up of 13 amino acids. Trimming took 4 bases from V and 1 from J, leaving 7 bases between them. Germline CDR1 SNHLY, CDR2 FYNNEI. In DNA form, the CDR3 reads TGTGCCAGCAGTGTATTAGAGAACACTGAAGCTTTCTTT. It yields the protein CASSVLENTEAFF.

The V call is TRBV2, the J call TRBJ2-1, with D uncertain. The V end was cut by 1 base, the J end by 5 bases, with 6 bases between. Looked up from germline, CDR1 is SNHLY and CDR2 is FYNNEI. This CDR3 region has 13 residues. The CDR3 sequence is CASSEGRNNEQFF. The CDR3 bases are TGTGCCAGCAGTGAAGGCAGGAACAATGAGCAGTTCTTC.

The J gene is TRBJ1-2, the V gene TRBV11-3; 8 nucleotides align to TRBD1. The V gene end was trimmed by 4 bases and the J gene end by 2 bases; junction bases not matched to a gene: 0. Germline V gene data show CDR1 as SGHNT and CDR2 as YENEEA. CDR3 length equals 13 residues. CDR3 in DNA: TGTGCCAGCAGCTCAGGGGGCAACTATGGCTACACCTTC. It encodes CASSSGGNYGYTF.

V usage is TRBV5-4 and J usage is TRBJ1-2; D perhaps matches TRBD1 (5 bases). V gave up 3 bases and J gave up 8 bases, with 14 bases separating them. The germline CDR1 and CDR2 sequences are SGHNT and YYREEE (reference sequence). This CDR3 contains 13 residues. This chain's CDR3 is CASSSKGIGGYTF. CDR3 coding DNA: TGTGCCAGCAGCTCTAAGGGGATCGGAGGCTACACCTTC.

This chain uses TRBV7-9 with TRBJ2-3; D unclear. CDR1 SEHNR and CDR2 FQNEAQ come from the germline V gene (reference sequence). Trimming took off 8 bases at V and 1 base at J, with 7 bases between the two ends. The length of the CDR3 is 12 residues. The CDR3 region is CASLSGTDTQYF. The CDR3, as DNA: TGTGCCAGCTTAAGCGGCACAGATACGCAGTATTTT.

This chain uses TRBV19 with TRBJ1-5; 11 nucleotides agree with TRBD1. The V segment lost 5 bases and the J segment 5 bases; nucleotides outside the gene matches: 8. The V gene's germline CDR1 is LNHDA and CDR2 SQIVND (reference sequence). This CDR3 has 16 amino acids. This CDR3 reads CASSVRDRGYHQPQHF. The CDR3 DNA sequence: TGTGCCAGTAGTGTCCGGGACAGGGGGTATCATCAGCCCCAGCATTTT.

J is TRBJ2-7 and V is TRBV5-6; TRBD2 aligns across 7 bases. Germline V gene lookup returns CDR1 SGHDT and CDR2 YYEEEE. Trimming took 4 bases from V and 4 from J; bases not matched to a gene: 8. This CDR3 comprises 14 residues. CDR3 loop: CASSPGLGGYEQYF. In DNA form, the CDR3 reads TGTGCCAGCAGCCCCGGACTAGGAGGTTACGAGCAGTACTTC.

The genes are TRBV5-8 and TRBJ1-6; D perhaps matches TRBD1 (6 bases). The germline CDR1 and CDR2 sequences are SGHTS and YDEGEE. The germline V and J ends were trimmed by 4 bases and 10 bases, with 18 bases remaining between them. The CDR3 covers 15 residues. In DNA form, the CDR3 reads TGTGCCAGCAGCCCGGTCCAGGGGTCCTACTCACCCCTCCACTTT. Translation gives CASSPVQGSYSPLHF.

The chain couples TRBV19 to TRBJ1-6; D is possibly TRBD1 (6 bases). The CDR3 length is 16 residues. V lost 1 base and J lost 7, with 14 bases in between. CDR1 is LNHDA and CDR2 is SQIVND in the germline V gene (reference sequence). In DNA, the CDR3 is TGTGCCAGTAGTATAGGAGGGGGAGGGTCCAATTCACCCCTCCACTTT. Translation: CASSIGGGGSNSPLHF.

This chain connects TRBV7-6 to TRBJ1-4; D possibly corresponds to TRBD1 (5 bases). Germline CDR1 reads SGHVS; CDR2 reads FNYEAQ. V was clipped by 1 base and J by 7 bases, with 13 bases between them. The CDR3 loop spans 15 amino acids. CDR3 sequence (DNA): TGTGCCAGCAGCTTAGGTACGGGGGAGGCTGAAAAACTGTTTTTT. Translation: CASSLGTGEAEKLFF.

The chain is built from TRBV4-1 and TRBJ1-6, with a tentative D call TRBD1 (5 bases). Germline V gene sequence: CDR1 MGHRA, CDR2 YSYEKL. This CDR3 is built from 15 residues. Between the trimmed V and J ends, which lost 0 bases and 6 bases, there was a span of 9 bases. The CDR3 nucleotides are TGCGCCAGCAGCCAAGATTGGGGGGGTAATTCACCCCTCCACTTT. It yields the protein CASSQDWGGNSPLHF.

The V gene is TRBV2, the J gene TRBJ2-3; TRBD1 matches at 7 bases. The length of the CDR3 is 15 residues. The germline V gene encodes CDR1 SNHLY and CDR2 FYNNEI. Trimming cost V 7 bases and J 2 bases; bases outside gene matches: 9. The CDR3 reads CASKGQLMVTDTQYF. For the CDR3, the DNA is TGTGCCAGCAAGGGACAGTTAATGGTCACAGATACGCAGTATTTT.